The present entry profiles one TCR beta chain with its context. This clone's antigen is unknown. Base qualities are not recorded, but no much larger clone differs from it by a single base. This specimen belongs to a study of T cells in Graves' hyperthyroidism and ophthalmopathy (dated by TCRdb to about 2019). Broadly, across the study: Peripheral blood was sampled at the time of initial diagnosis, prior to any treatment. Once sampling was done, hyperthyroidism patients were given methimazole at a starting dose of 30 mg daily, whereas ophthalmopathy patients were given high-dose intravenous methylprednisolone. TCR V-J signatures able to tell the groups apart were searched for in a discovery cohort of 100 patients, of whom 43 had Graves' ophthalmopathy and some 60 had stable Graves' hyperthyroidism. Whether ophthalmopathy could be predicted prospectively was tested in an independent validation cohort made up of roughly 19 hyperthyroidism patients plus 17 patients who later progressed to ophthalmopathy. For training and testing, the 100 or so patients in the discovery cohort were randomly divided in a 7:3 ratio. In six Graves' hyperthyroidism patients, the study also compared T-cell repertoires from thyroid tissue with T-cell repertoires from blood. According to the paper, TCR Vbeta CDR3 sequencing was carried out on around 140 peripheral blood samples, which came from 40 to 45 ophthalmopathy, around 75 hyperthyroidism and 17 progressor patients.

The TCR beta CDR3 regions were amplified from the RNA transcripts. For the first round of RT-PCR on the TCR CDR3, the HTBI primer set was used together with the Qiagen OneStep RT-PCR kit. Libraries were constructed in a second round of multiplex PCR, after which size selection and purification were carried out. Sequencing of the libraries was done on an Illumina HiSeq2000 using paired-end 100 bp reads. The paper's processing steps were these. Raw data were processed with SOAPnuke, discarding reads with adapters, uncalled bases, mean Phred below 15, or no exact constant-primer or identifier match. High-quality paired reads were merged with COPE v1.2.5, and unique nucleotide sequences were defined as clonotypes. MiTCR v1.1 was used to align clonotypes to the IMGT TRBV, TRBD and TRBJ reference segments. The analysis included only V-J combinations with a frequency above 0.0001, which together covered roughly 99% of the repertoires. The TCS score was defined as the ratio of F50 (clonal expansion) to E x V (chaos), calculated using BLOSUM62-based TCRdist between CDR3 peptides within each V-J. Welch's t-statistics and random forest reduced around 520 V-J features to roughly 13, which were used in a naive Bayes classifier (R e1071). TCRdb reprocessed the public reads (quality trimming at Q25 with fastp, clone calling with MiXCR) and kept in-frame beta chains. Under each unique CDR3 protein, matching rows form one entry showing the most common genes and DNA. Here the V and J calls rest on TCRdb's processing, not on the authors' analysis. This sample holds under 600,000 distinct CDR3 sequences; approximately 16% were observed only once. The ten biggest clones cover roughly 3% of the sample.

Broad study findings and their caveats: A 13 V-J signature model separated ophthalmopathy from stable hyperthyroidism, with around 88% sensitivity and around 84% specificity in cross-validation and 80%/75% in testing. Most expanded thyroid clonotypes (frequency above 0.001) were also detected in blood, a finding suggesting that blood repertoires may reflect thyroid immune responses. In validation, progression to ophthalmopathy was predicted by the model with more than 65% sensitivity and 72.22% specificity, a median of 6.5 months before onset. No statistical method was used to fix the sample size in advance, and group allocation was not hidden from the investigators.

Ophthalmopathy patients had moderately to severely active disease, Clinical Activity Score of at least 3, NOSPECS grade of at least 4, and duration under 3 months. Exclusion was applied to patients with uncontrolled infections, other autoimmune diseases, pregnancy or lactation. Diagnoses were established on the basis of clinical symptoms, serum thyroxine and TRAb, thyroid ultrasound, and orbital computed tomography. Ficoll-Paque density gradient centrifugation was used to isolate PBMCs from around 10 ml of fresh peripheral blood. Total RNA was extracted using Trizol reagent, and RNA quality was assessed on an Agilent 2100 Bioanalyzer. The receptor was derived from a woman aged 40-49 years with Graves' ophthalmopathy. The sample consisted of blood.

Here is the DNA: TGTGCCAGCAGACAACCGGGACCCGGTTTCACGCAGTATTTT. It encodes CASRQPGPGFTQYF. The V and J genes are TRBV3-1 and TRBJ2-3; the D gene is possibly TRBD1 or TRBD2, with 5 bases matching each. The germline ends are 19 bases apart after V is trimmed by 6 bases and J by 9 bases. According to the germline V gene (reference sequence), CDR1 reads LGHDT and CDR2 reads YNNKEL. The CDR3 holds 14 amino acids from the cysteine to the phenylalanine. Left in the record is the CDR3 DNA by itself, 42 bases read in frame from the first base.